This T cell receptor (beta chain) derives from a study of T cell changes during pregnancy in multiple sclerosis. Libraries were prepared by immunoSEQ multiplex PCR; TCRdb keeps only in-frame clonotypes and omits some of them. The sample lists approximately 83,000 clones, around 93% occurring once. Germline loops: CDR1 SQVTM, CDR2 ANQGSEA. This CDR3 has 13 amino acids. V lost 3 bases and J 2 bases, leaving 9 bases between the germline ends. The sequence was obtained from a female donor with multiple sclerosis, enrolled in a pregnancy study. V and J are TRBV29-1 and TRBJ2-3; tentative D call: TRBD1 (5 bases). This sample comprised peripheral blood, obtained in the first trimester of pregnancy. The DNA of the CDR3 is TGCAGCGTTGACGACAGTTACACAGATACGCAGTATTTT. Translation gives CSVDDSYTDTQYF.